This TCR beta chain was identified during a study of technical replicates of blood from a few donors (dated by TCRdb to the late 2010s). Comments on this clone: The clone's antigen remains unknown. Base qualities are not provided; no much larger clone lies one nucleotide away.

The CDR3 holds 16 amino acids from the cysteine to the phenylalanine. CDR3 DNA is the only sequence kept; it has 48 bases, read in frame from the first base. Taken from the germline V gene, the CDR1 and CDR2 loops are SQVTM and ANQGSEA. V is pruned by 0 bases and J by 9 bases, leaving 11 bases of the junction without a gene match. Libraries were prepared through the immunoSEQ multiplex PCR assay. This immuneACCESS table, as held by TCRdb, lists in-frame sequences with V and J called but not all clones. Of the missing ones, under half trace to an unresolved V gene in checked studies; the others have no known cause. The sample table lists around 50,000 clones, 95% to 96% of them with a count of one. The ten top clones hold around 0.4% of the sample.

The TCR originated in a human donor in good health. Material for sequencing was T cells isolated from PBMCs. Recombination joined TRBV29-1 with TRBJ2-1; 10 bases in between match TRBD2. Here is the DNA: TGCAGCGTTGAAGAGGTGCTAGCGGGAGTTCCGCTTGAGCAGTTCTTC. It is translated as CSVEEVLAGVPLEQFF.